This T cell receptor (beta chain) was sequenced for a study of blood T cell repertoires in COVID-19. Profiling relied on immunoSEQ multiplex PCR, and the TCRdb table lists in-frame clones only, not all of them. The sample yields 65,000 to 95,000 clones, over 75% seen once. This CDR3 has 14 residues. V gave up 4 bases and J gave up 3 bases, with 11 bases separating them. CDR1 KGHDR and CDR2 SFDVKD come from the germline V gene. This chain uses TRBV24-1 with TRBJ1-2, with a possible D match to TRBD1 (6 bases). Sequenced: peripheral blood. This TCR was sampled from an older man with acute or convalescent COVID-19. This CDR3 is CATSDYGQYYGYTF. Written as DNA, the CDR3 is TGTGCCACCAGTGACTATGGACAGTACTATGGCTACACCTTC.